This TCR beta chain was captured in a study of blood T cell repertoires in COVID-19. Profiled with immunoSEQ multiplex PCR; TCRdb holds only in-frame clones, not every one. The sample carries roughly 70,000 clones, 80% recorded once. The ends lost 4 bases at V and 7 bases at J; junction bases unmatched: 7. CDR1 and CDR2 (germline): SGHRS, YFSETQ. This CDR3 is 13 amino acids long. This sequence was found in a human donor in a cohort sampled during active COVID-19. The chain links TRBV5-1 to TRBJ1-1, with 7 bases fitting TRBD1. The specimen was peripheral blood. The CDR3 nucleotides read TGCGCCAGCAGCCCACAGACAGGGAATGAAGCTTTCTTT. Its translation is CASSPQTGNEAFF.